The rows below give T cell receptor beta chains drawn from one sample of a study of CD8 T cells in ankylosing spondylitis. TCRdb fed the 5' RACE reads into MiXCR, producing one record per CDR3 protein. The sample lists about 300,000 distinct CDR3 sequences; around a tenth were seen once. The sample taken for sequencing was blood, either unsorted or a sorted T cell fraction (not recorded which). The origin of the receptors is a female donor with ankylosing spondylitis or in good health (not recorded which). The CDR3 runs from the conserved cysteine through the conserved F or W. The order of the fields is clone size, D gene, V gene, J gene, CDR3 length, CDR3 DNA, CDR3 protein. A D gene is named only where the DNA matches it firmly. Clone size is given for some rows only: seen once, a few or many times, or a class if the clone is expanded.

clone_size: NA; d_call: NA; v_call: TRBV25-1; j_call: TRBJ2-7; cdr3_length: 14; cdr3_nt: TGTGCCAGCAGTGAATTCGGGAGCTCCTACGAGCAGTACTTC; cdr3_aa: CASSEFGSSYEQYF
clone_size: many; d_call: NA; v_call: TRBV10-1; j_call: TRBJ1-6; cdr3_length: 18; cdr3_nt: TGCGCCAGCAGTGAGTCGTATAGGGTATACGGTAATAATTCACCCCTCCACTTT; cdr3_aa: CASSESYRVYGNNSPLHF
clone_size: NA; d_call: TRBD1; v_call: TRBV20-1; j_call: TRBJ1-2; cdr3_length: 14; cdr3_nt: TGCAGTGCAGACAGGGCCGGTTTGGGCTATGGCTACACCTTC; cdr3_aa: CSADRAGLGYGYTF
clone_size: NA; d_call: NA; v_call: TRBV7-6; j_call: TRBJ1-6; cdr3_length: 15; cdr3_nt: TGTGCCAGCAGCTCAAAAGGACAAGGGCTGTCACCCCTCCACTTT; cdr3_aa: CASSSKGQGLSPLHF
clone_size: few; d_call: NA; v_call: TRBV24-1; j_call: TRBJ2-5; cdr3_length: 12; cdr3_nt: TGTGCCACCAGTGATCTATTGGAGACCCAGTACTTC; cdr3_aa: CATSDLLETQYF
clone_size: NA; d_call: NA; v_call: TRBV7-9; j_call: TRBJ2-7; cdr3_length: 15; cdr3_nt: TGTGCCAGCAGTCCCGGGACTTCTAACCCCTACGAGCAGTACTTC; cdr3_aa: CASSPGTSNPYEQYF
clone_size: few; d_call: TRBD2; v_call: TRBV27; j_call: TRBJ2-2; cdr3_length: 15; cdr3_nt: TGTGCCAGCAGTTCCGGGACTAGCGGCCTCGGGGAGCTGTTTTTT; cdr3_aa: CASSSGTSGLGELFF
clone_size: many; d_call: TRBD1; v_call: TRBV2; j_call: TRBJ2-7; cdr3_length: 11; cdr3_nt: TGTGCCAGCGGACAGGGGGGCGAGCAGTACTTC; cdr3_aa: CASGQGGEQYF
clone_size: few; d_call: NA; v_call: TRBV4-1; j_call: TRBJ1-1; cdr3_length: 15; cdr3_nt: TGCGCCAGCAGCCAAGATAGGAACAGACGCACTGAAGCTTTCTTT; cdr3_aa: CASSQDRNRRTEAFF
clone_size: few; d_call: NA; v_call: TRBV11-1; j_call: TRBJ2-1; cdr3_length: 16; cdr3_nt: TGTGCCAGCAGCTTAGAGTCGCGCGGAGGGGGCAATGAGCAGTTCTTC; cdr3_aa: CASSLESRGGGNEQFF
clone_size: NA; d_call: TRBD1; v_call: TRBV5-5; j_call: TRBJ1-1; cdr3_length: 15; cdr3_nt: TGTGCCAGCAGCTCAGTTGGACAGGGAGGCACTGAAGCTTTCTTT; cdr3_aa: CASSSVGQGGTEAFF
clone_size: many; d_call: NA; v_call: TRBV5-1; j_call: TRBJ2-5; cdr3_length: 12; cdr3_nt: TGCGCCAGCAGCGCTACAGGGGAGACCCAGTACTTC; cdr3_aa: CASSATGETQYF
clone_size: NA; d_call: NA; v_call: TRBV7-8; j_call: TRBJ2-3; cdr3_length: 12; cdr3_nt: TGTGCCAGCGGCTCGGGATCCGATACGCAGTATTTT; cdr3_aa: CASGSGSDTQYF
clone_size: many; d_call: NA; v_call: TRBV7-2; j_call: TRBJ1-3; cdr3_length: 16; cdr3_nt: TGTGCCAGCAGCTCAAGGACATTTGGCGCTGGAAACACCATATATTTT; cdr3_aa: CASSSRTFGAGNTIYF
clone_size: many; d_call: NA; v_call: TRBV7-2; j_call: TRBJ1-4; cdr3_length: 13; cdr3_nt: TGTGCCAGCAGCTTCGTGGGCGATGAAAAACTGTTTTTT; cdr3_aa: CASSFVGDEKLFF
clone_size: few; d_call: NA; v_call: TRBV7-8; j_call: TRBJ1-3; cdr3_length: 13; cdr3_nt: TGTGCCAGCAGCTTAGGCAGTTCTAACACCATATATTTT; cdr3_aa: CASSLGSSNTIYF
clone_size: many; d_call: NA; v_call: TRBV28; j_call: TRBJ2-2; cdr3_length: 16; cdr3_nt: TGTGCCAGCAGTTCCCACGGGAGAGCGAACACCGGGGAGCTGTTTTTT; cdr3_aa: CASSSHGRANTGELFF
clone_size: few; d_call: TRBD2; v_call: TRBV24-1; j_call: TRBJ2-3; cdr3_length: 16; cdr3_nt: TGTGCCACCAGTGGGACTAGCGGGAGGGCCCCAGATACGCAGTATTTT; cdr3_aa: CATSGTSGRAPDTQYF
clone_size: many; d_call: TRBD2; v_call: TRBV12-3/TRBV12-4; j_call: TRBJ2-3; cdr3_length: 14; cdr3_nt: TGTGCCAGTCTATTCGCTAGCGGATCAGATACGCAGTATTTT; cdr3_aa: CASLFASGSDTQYF
clone_size: many; d_call: TRBD2; v_call: TRBV29-1; j_call: TRBJ2-1; cdr3_length: 15; cdr3_nt: TGCAGCGTTGGGGAAGGTAGCGGGAGACACAATGAGCAGTTCTTC; cdr3_aa: CSVGEGSGRHNEQFF
clone_size: many; d_call: NA; v_call: TRBV7-3; j_call: TRBJ2-2; cdr3_length: 17; cdr3_nt: TGTGCCAGCAGCCGGGGAGGAGTACTCGCGAACACCGGGGAGCTGTTTTTT; cdr3_aa: CASSRGGVLANTGELFF
clone_size: many; d_call: NA; v_call: TRBV20-1; j_call: TRBJ2-7; cdr3_length: 12; cdr3_nt: TGCAGTGCTAGAGAGTTTAACTACGAGCAGTACTTC; cdr3_aa: CSAREFNYEQYF
clone_size: NA; d_call: TRBD2; v_call: TRBV7-9; j_call: TRBJ2-3; cdr3_length: 16; cdr3_nt: TGTGCCAGCAGCTTGCGAGCGGGAGGGTACACAGATACGCAGTATTTT; cdr3_aa: CASSLRAGGYTDTQYF
clone_size: many; d_call: TRBD1; v_call: TRBV12-3/TRBV12-4; j_call: TRBJ1-4; cdr3_length: 15; cdr3_nt: TGTGCCAGCAGTTTTTACAGGGGCGGGAGTGAAAAACTGTTTTTT; cdr3_aa: CASSFYRGGSEKLFF
clone_size: many; d_call: NA; v_call: TRBV20-1; j_call: TRBJ1-3; cdr3_length: 14; cdr3_nt: TGCAGTGCTTCTCAGGACAACTCTGGAAACACCATATATTTT; cdr3_aa: CSASQDNSGNTIYF
clone_size: many; d_call: TRBD2; v_call: TRBV4-2; j_call: TRBJ2-1; cdr3_length: 15; cdr3_nt: TGTGCCAGCAGTCAGGGACTAGCGGGAGTTAATGAGCAGTTCTTC; cdr3_aa: CASSQGLAGVNEQFF
clone_size: many; d_call: NA; v_call: TRBV7-9; j_call: TRBJ2-7; cdr3_length: 11; cdr3_nt: TGTGCCAGCAGCTTATTGTACGAGCAGTACTTC; cdr3_aa: CASSLLYEQYF
clone_size: few; d_call: NA; v_call: TRBV28; j_call: TRBJ2-7; cdr3_length: 13; cdr3_nt: TGTGCCAGCAGTTTTCAGGGGAGATACGAGCAGTACTTC; cdr3_aa: CASSFQGRYEQYF